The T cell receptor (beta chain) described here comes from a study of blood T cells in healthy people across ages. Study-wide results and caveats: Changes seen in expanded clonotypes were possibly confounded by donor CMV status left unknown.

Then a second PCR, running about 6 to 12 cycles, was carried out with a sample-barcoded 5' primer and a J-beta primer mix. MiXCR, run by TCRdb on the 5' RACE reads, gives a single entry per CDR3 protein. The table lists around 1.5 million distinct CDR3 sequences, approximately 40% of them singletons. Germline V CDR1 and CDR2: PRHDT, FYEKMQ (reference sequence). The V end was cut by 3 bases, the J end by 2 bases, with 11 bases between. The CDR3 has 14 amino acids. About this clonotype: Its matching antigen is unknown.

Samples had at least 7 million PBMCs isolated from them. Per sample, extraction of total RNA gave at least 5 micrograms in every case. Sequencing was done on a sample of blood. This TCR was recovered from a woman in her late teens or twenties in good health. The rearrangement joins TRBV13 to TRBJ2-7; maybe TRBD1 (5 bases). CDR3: CASSFVKGPYEQYF. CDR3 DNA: TGTGCCAGCAGCTTCGTGAAGGGGCCCTACGAGCAGTACTTC.